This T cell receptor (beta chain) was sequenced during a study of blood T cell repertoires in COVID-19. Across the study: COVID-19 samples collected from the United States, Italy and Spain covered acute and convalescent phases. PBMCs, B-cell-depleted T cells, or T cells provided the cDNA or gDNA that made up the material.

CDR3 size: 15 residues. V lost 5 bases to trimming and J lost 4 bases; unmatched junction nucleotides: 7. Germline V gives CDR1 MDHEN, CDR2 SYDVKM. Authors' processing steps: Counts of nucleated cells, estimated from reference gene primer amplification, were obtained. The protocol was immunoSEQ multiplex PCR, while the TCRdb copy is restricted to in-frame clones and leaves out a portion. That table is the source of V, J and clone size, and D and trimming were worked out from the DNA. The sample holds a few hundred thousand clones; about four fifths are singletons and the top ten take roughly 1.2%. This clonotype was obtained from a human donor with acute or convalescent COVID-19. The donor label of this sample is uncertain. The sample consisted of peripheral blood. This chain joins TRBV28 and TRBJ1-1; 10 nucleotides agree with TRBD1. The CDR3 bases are TGTGCCAGCAGTGCCTACCGGGACAGGGGCACTGAAGCTTTCTTT. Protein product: CASSAYRDRGTEAFF.